These T cell receptor beta chains were read from a single sample in a study of shared clonotypes between healthy human individuals. Only in-frame clones appear in the TCRdb table, and some are missing; sequencing was by immunoSEQ multiplex PCR. The data hold 2,500,000 or so clones, with 80% to 95% observed a single time. Sequenced: naive CD4+ T cells from PBMCs. The receptors come from a man younger than 35 in good health. Some clones in this sample may be carry-over from other donors' samples. Each CDR3 is given with its conserved first and last residue. The order of the fields is clone size, J gene, D gene, V gene, CDR3 length, CDR3 DNA, CDR3 protein. The D gene is left open where the match is weak. The size entry is marked missing in some rows and otherwise reads once, few, many or a size class.

>-|TRBJ2-5|-|TRBV15|13
TGTGCCACCAGCAGAGATTATAACGACGCCCAGTACTTC
CATSRDYNDAQYF
>few|TRBJ1-2|-|TRBV20-1|11
TGCAGTGCTTCTCCGGCCTATGGCTACACCTTC
CSASPAYGYTF
>-|TRBJ2-2|TRBD2|TRBV7-9|14
TGTGCCAGCAGATGGGAGGGCGGCACCGGGGAGCTGTTTTTT
CASRWEGGTGELFF
>-|TRBJ1-2|TRBD1|TRBV7-9|17
TGTGCCAGCAGCCCACGGGGTGTCGGACAGGGCGTCTATGGCTACACCTTC
CASSPRGVGQGVYGYTF
>-|TRBJ2-7|TRBD2|TRBV5-1|16
TGCGCCAGCAGCTTGGCCTTGCTAGCGGGACCCTACGAGCAGTACTTC
CASSLALLAGPYEQYF
>-|TRBJ2-1|-|TRBV12-5|13
TGTGCTAGTGGTTTGCAGGGGCTCGATGAGCAGTTCTTC
CASGLQGLDEQFF
>-|TRBJ1-1|TRBD1|TRBV5-4|14
TGTGCCAGCAGCCACCGGGACAGGGGGCCTGAAGCTTTCTTT
CASSHRDRGPEAFF
>-|TRBJ1-2|-|TRBV5-6|15
TGTGCCAGCAGCTTGGCACAGTTAAAATACTATGGCTACACCTTC
CASSLAQLKYYGYTF
>once|TRBJ2-7|TRBD1|TRBV29-1|15
TGCAGCGCTGTAACGGGACAGCGGAGCTCCTACGAGCAGTACTTC
CSAVTGQRSSYEQYF
>-|TRBJ1-1|TRBD1|TRBV18|13
TGTGCCAGCTCAACGGACAGGGACACTGAAGCTTTCTTT
CASSTDRDTEAFF
>-|TRBJ2-7|TRBD1|TRBV15|14
TGTGCCACCAGTACCGGGACAGGGGGCGGCGAGCAGTACTTC
CATSTGTGGGEQYF
>-|TRBJ2-2|TRBD2|TRBV5-1|15
TGCGCCAGCACTCCCGGGACTACCAACACCGGGGAGCTGTTTTTT
CASTPGTTNTGELFF
>-|TRBJ2-6|TRBD1|TRBV19|20
TGTGCCAGTAGTTTGGGACAGCTTCCTAGGGTGAACTTTGGGGCCAACGTCCTGACTTTC
CASSLGQLPRVNFGANVLTF
>-|TRBJ1-5|TRBD1|TRBV10-1|13
TGCGCCAGAGAGGACAGGGAGATTAAGCCCCAGCATTTT
CAREDREIKPQHF
>-|TRBJ1-5|-|TRBV19|14
TGTGCCAGTAACTTGGTTGAGGGCAATCAGCCCCAGCATTTT
CASNLVEGNQPQHF
>-|TRBJ1-5|TRBD1|TRBV27|15
TGTGCCAGCAGTTTAAACAGGGGCGGAAATCAGCCCCAGCATTTT
CASSLNRGGNQPQHF
>-|TRBJ1-2|-|TRBV5-8|11
TGTGCCAGCAGTCTGCTGGGGGGCTACACCTTC
CASSLLGGYTF
>-|TRBJ1-1|-|TRBV4-3|15
TGCGCCAGCAGCCAGCGGACAGCCGTTCACACTGAAGCTTTCTTT
CASSQRTAVHTEAFF
>-|TRBJ2-5|-|TRBV28|15
TGTGCCAGCAGTCCTCGGAGGGGCCTCCAAGAGACCCAGTACTTC
CASSPRRGLQETQYF
>-|TRBJ2-2|-|TRBV7-3|15
TGTGCCAGCAGCTTAAGTTGGGACCGCTCCGGGGAGCTGTTTTTT
CASSLSWDRSGELFF
>-|TRBJ2-7|-|TRBV7-6|13
TGTGCCAGCAGCCCGGGGAGTACCTACGAGCAGTACTTC
CASSPGSTYEQYF
>-|TRBJ1-2|-|TRBV5-4|16
TGTGCCAGCAGAAGGGGCGGTGACATCGGATCCTATGGCTACACCTTC
CASRRGGDIGSYGYTF
>-|TRBJ1-1|-|TRBV5-8|12
TGTGCCAGCAGCGTGACAGGTCGAGGGTCTTTCTTT
CASSVTGRGSFF
>-|TRBJ1-1|-|TRBV28|16
TGTGCCAGCAGTCAGTCCCGGGACACCAGGGACACTGAAGCTTTCTTT
CASSQSRDTRDTEAFF
>-|TRBJ1-2|-|TRBV5-1|16
TGCGCCAGCAGCTTGGAGGCCCCAGGGCCCTCTCGCGGCTACACCTTC
CASSLEAPGPSRGYTF
>-|TRBJ2-7|TRBD2|TRBV5-1|15
TGCGCCAGCAGCGCGGCTAGCGGGAGTTACTACGAGCAGTACTTC
CASSAASGSYYEQYF
>once|TRBJ2-7|-|TRBV30|11
TGTGCCTGGAGCGCCTATTACGAGCAGTACTTC
CAWSAYYEQYF
>-|TRBJ1-4|-|TRBV30|13
TGTGCCTGGAGTTCTACAACTAATGAAAAACTGTTTTTT
CAWSSTTNEKLFF
>-|TRBJ1-1|-|TRBV14|14
TGTGCCAGCAGCCTACAGGGACTCGGGACTGAAGCTTTCTTT
CASSLQGLGTEAFF
>-|TRBJ1-3|-|TRBV28|15
TGTGCCAGCATACTGGACCGCCACTCTGGAAACACCATATATTTT
CASILDRHSGNTIYF
>-|TRBJ2-5|-|TRBV25-1|14
TGTGCCAGCAGTGAAATGGTACAACAAGAGACCCAGTACTTC
CASSEMVQQETQYF
>-|TRBJ2-4|-|TRBV6-5|14
TGTGCCAGCAAAGCTCAGCGGTCGTTTGACATTCAGTACTTC
CASKAQRSFDIQYF
>-|TRBJ2-4|TRBD1|TRBV30|14
TGTGCCTGGAGCCCAATCCGGGACAGAAACATTCAGTACTTC
CAWSPIRDRNIQYF
>-|TRBJ2-5|TRBD2|TRBV19|15
TGTGCCAGTAGTACCCTCATAGCGGGAGGGGAGACCCAGTACTTC
CASSTLIAGGETQYF
>-|TRBJ2-2|-|TRBV19|17
TGTGCCAGTAGTAGGAGGGGGTACAGGGTTCGAACCGGGGAGCTGTTTTTT
CASSRRGYRVRTGELFF
>-|TRBJ2-7|TRBD2|TRBV7-2|16
TGTGCCAGCAGCTTAGTCGGGCTAGCGGGAGGCAACGAGCAGTACTTC
CASSLVGLAGGNEQYF
>-|TRBJ2-7|-|TRBV15|15
TGTGCCACCAGCAGAATGAGGGGTAGCTTCTACGAGCAGTACTTC
CATSRMRGSFYEQYF
>few|TRBJ2-2|-|TRBV7-2|11
TGTGCCAGCAGCGGGCATAGGGAGCTGTTTTTT
CASSGHRELFF
>-|TRBJ2-3|-|TRBV2|14
TGTGCCAGCAGTCAGGGGCTAGTATTCGATACGCAGTATTTT
CASSQGLVFDTQYF
>-|TRBJ2-7|TRBD2|TRBV7-2|15
TGTGCCAGCAGCCCGAGACTAGCGGGTAACTACGAGCAGTACTTC
CASSPRLAGNYEQYF
>-|TRBJ1-1|-|TRBV5-1|17
TGCGCCACCCGGGTTGGCCAAAGGGGCATTATGAACACTGAAGCTTTCTTT
CATRVGQRGIMNTEAFF
>-|TRBJ1-4|-|TRBV28|13
TGTGCCAGCAGGCAAGGTGGTCATGAAAAACTGTTTTTT
CASRQGGHEKLFF
>few|TRBJ1-5|-|TRBV10-3|13
TGTGCCATACGACAGCTATCAAATCAGCCCCAGCATTTT
CAIRQLSNQPQHF
>-|TRBJ2-2|-|TRBV7-3|12
TGTGCCAGCAGGCCGGACACCGGGGAGCTGTTTTTT
CASRPDTGELFF
>once|TRBJ2-3|TRBD2|TRBV7-9|16
TGTGCCAGCAGCTCCCGGGGACTAGGCGGCACAGATACGCAGTATTTT
CASSSRGLGGTDTQYF
>-|TRBJ2-2|-|TRBV5-1|15
TGCGCCAGCAGCTTGGAGGCAGCCCTCACCGGGGAGCTGTTTTTT
CASSLEAALTGELFF
>-|TRBJ1-3|-|TRBV19|15
TGTGCCAGTAGTTCGCGCGGCTCCTCTGGAAACACCATATATTTT
CASSSRGSSGNTIYF
>-|TRBJ1-1|-|TRBV30|11
TGTGCCTGGAGAGGAGGCGCTGAAGCTTTCTTT
CAWRGGAEAFF